These T cell receptor beta chains were read from a single sample in a study of T cell responses to AZD1222 COVID-19 vaccine. Method: immunoSEQ multiplex PCR; TCRdb's copy keeps in-frame clones and lacks some. The sample consists of approximately 150,000 clones, 89% of them appearing once. Specimen: peripheral blood, collected 28 days after the second AZD1222 dose. All receptors derive from an adult who received the AZD1222 COVID-19 vaccine. The CDR3 runs from the conserved cysteine through the conserved F or W. D genes are given only for firm matches. Rows may omit the clone size; those that give it use once, few, many or a size class.

TRBD1,-,TRBJ1-5,TRBV6-9,TGTGCCAGCAGCCCTGGACAGGGAATAGGGGCCCCTTTCGGCCAGCCCCAGCATTTT,CASSPGQGIGAPFGQPQHF
-,-,TRBJ2-6,TRBV19,TGTGCCAGTAGTATAGAGGGATACTCTGGGGCCAACGTCCTGACTTTC,CASSIEGYSGANVLTF
-,-,TRBJ1-2,TRBV6-5,TGTGCCAGCAGTTACTCCGGGACAACTAACTATGGCTACACCTTC,CASSYSGTTNYGYTF
TRBD1,-,TRBJ1-2,TRBV19,TGTGCCAGTAGGACACAGACAGGGTGGTATGGCTACACCTTC,CASRTQTGWYGYTF
-,-,TRBJ2-1,TRBV5-6,TGTGCCAGCAGCTTCCGGGGGCTTGCGTACAATGAGCAGTTCTTC,CASSFRGLAYNEQFF
-,once,TRBJ1-4,TRBV6-6,TGTGCCAGCAGTCAATGGCGGGGAACAGGGCCTAATGAAAAACTGTTTTTT,CASSQWRGTGPNEKLFF
TRBD1,-,TRBJ2-7,TRBV5-5,TGTGCCAGCAGCCGGAGGACGGGACAGGACTTCTACGAGCAGTACTTC,CASSRRTGQDFYEQYF
-,once,TRBJ1-4,TRBV18,TGTGCCAGCTCACTGGATTATGGGGCTAATGAAAAACTGTTTTTT,CASSLDYGANEKLFF
-,-,TRBJ2-2,TRBV28,TGTGCCAGCACCCCGGGGGGCCGAGCCCGGGTCGGGGAGCTGTTTTTT,CASTPGGRARVGELFF
-,-,TRBJ2-1,TRBV18,TGTGCCAGCTCACCACGTCGCGGAGACGGGCCCTACAATGAGCAGTTCTTC,CASSPRRGDGPYNEQFF
TRBD1,-,TRBJ1-2,TRBV7-8,TGTGCCAGCAGCCTCGGACAGGGGAATGGCTACACCTTC,CASSLGQGNGYTF
-,-,TRBJ1-5,TRBV3-1/TRBV3-2,TGTGCCAGCAGCCAAGGACGGATCAATCAGCCCCAGCATTTT,CASSQGRINQPQHF
-,-,TRBJ1-6,TRBV7-2,TGTGCCAGCAGCTTAGAGGCGGACTCACCCCTCCACTTT,CASSLEADSPLHF
TRBD1,-,TRBJ2-4,TRBV4-1,TGCGCCAGCCGACCACGACAGGGAGACTTCGACCTAGCCAAAAACATTCAGTACTTC,CASRPRQGDFDLAKNIQYF
-,-,TRBJ1-2,TRBV28,TGTGCCAGCAGTCCCCGCTACGACTATGGCTACACCTTC,CASSPRYDYGYTF
-,-,TRBJ2-5,TRBV5-4,TGTGCCAGCAGCTTACAACTTCAAGAGACCCAGTACTTC,CASSLQLQETQYF
-,-,TRBJ2-4,TRBV7-8,TGTGCCAGCAGCCCCCGTTTCGCTAGAAGAAACATTCAGTACTTC,CASSPRFARRNIQYF
-,-,TRBJ2-7,TRBV6-1,TGTGCCAGCAGTGAACGCCGGACCAGGCAGTACTTC,CASSERRTRQYF
TRBD1,-,TRBJ1-2,TRBV27,TGTGCCAGCAGTGCCGGGACAGTTAACTATGGCTACACCTTC,CASSAGTVNYGYTF
-,-,TRBJ2-7,TRBV4-3,TGCGCCAGCAGCCAAGGTGGTAGCACCCCTTACGAGCAGTACTTC,CASSQGGSTPYEQYF
TRBD1,few,TRBJ1-1,TRBV6-5,TGTGCCAGCAGTTACTCCTCCGGGACAGTGAACACTGAAGCTTTCTTT,CASSYSSGTVNTEAFF
-,few,TRBJ1-3,TRBV28,TGTGCCAGCAGTCCACCTGGGGCGATAGGCACCATATATTTT,CASSPPGAIGTIYF
TRBD1,-,TRBJ1-3,TRBV19,TGTGCCAGCCAAGACAGGGGACACTACTCTGGAAACACCATATATTTT,CASQDRGHYSGNTIYF
-,few,TRBJ2-4,TRBV21-1,TGTGCCAGCAGCGCACCGGGACAGGGGCCCAAAAACATTCAGTACTTC,CASSAPGQGPKNIQYF
-,-,TRBJ1-2,TRBV9,TGTGCCAGCAGCTTTACCCCTGGGGATCGTGGCTACACCTTC,CASSFTPGDRGYTF